Presented here are 14 T cell receptor beta chains from one specimen sequenced in a study of blood T cell repertoires in COVID-19. TCRdb's table, derived via immunoSEQ multiplex PCR, lists solely in-frame clones and lacks some. The sample lists under 200,000 clones, 70% to 90% occurring once. The sequenced sample was peripheral blood. The receptors derive from a man in his 60s with COVID-19, enrolled during active disease.

As concerns this clone: Mismatch with germline at one junction end may stem from a read error. This chain joins TRBV30 and TRBJ1-3; a possible D gene is TRBD1 (5 bases). CDR1 is GTSNPN and CDR2 is SVGIG in the germline V gene (reference sequence). The CDR3 is 12 residues long. Written as DNA, the CDR3 is TGTGCCTGGGGTGTCCGGGGGTCCAATCCCTATTTT. Its translation: CAWGVRGSNPYF.

Written as DNA, the CDR3 is TGTGCCAGCAGTTCTCCCCTAAGATCTAACTATGGCTACACCTTC. This gives the protein CASSSPLRSNYGYTF. The V call is TRBV6-5, the J call TRBJ1-2; unclear D gene. V was clipped by 4 bases and J by 0 bases, with 12 bases between them. The CDR3 runs 15 residues. Germline loops: CDR1 MNHEY, CDR2 SVGAGI.

The rearrangement uses TRBV7-9 and TRBJ2-1, with D possibly matching TRBD2 (7 bases). The CDR3 loop spans 13 amino acids. Looked up from germline, CDR1 is SEHNR and CDR2 is FQNEAQ (reference sequence). Trimming took off 5 bases at V and 6 bases at J, with 11 bases between the two ends. CDR3 amino acids: CASSQGGGNEQFF. CDR3 coding DNA: TGTGCCAGCAGCCAGGGAGGGGGCAATGAGCAGTTCTTC.

The genes are TRBV20-1 and TRBJ1-4, with a weak D call TRBD1 (6 bases). Trimming took off 3 bases at V and 5 bases at J, with 13 bases between the two ends. This CDR3 has 14 amino acids. Germline V gene data show CDR1 as DFQATT and CDR2 as SNEGSKA (reference sequence). The DNA for the CDR3 is TGCAGTGCTAGTAGCTGGACAGCGAATGAAAAACTGTTTTTT. This encodes CSASSWTANEKLFF.

This rearrangement joins TRBV6-5 to TRBJ2-7, with a tentative D call TRBD2 (7 bases). The CDR3 totals 16 residues. CDR1 and CDR2 from the germline V gene are MNHEY and SVGAGI. The germline V and J ends were trimmed by 4 bases and 0 bases, with 16 bases remaining between them. The CDR3 loop is CASSSLGGGSSYEQYF. The CDR3 DNA reads TGTGCCAGCAGTTCCCTAGGCGGGGGCAGCTCCTACGAGCAGTACTTC.

V and J are TRBV2 and TRBJ1-2; 10 nucleotides align to TRBD1. The CDR3 is 15 residues long. CDR1 is SNHLY and CDR2 is FYNNEI in the germline V gene. After removal of 8 bases from V and 8 bases from J, the junction contained 14 bases not matched to a gene. The CDR3 region is CASADRDRGIGGYTF. CDR3 nucleotides: TGTGCCAGCGCCGACCGGGACAGGGGTATAGGAGGCTACACCTTC.

The chain couples TRBV18 to TRBJ1-5, with a possible D match to TRBD1 (6 bases). CDR3 length equals 14 residues. Germline assignment: CDR1 KGHSH and CDR2 LQKENI. V was pared by 6 bases and J by 7 bases, with 16 bases between. CDR3 region: CASSTSPGDQPQHF. The DNA of the CDR3 is TGTGCCAGCTCGACGAGTCCAGGGGACCAGCCCCAGCATTTT.

The rearrangement uses TRBV30 and TRBJ1-5; 8 bases fit TRBD1. There are 13 residues in the CDR3. With 1 base clipped from V and 6 bases from J, the junction kept 2 bases outside the gene matches. Per the germline V gene, CDR1 is GTSNPN and CDR2 is SVGIG (reference sequence). CDR3 in amino acids: CAWSGGTGQPQHF. CDR3 nucleotide sequence: TGTGCCTGGAGTGGGGGGACAGGTCAGCCCCAGCATTTT.

The chain links TRBV7-8 to TRBJ1-3; D perhaps matches TRBD1 (5 bases). The V gene's germline CDR1 is SGHVS and CDR2 FQNEAQ. Trimming left V 2 bases short and J 4 bases short, with 9 bases between. There are 14 residues in the CDR3. This CDR3 is CASSLSGLGNTIYF. The CDR3 nucleotides are TGTGCCAGCAGCTTATCGGGACTCGGAAACACCATATATTTT.

CDR3 DNA: TGTGCCAGGGGTAGCGGGAGCGGGTACAATGAGCAGTTCTTC. Amino acids: CARGSGSGYNEQFF. This chain connects TRBV30 to TRBJ2-1; TRBD2 matches 9 bases. Germline-derived CDR1 and CDR2 are GTSNPN and SVGIG (reference sequence). The CDR3 sequence is 14 residues long. J was trimmed by 4 bases and V by 8 bases; bases with no gene match: 9.

The genes are TRBV10-3 and TRBJ2-7, with 9 bases identical to TRBD1. J gave up 1 base and V 0 bases, and 7 bases lay outside the gene matches. CDR1 and CDR2 from the germline V gene are ENHRY and SYGVKD. The CDR3 extends over 17 amino acids. The CDR3 sequence is CAISESGSGTGSYEQYF. The CDR3 coding sequence is TGTGCCATCAGTGAGTCTGGTTCCGGGACAGGGTCCTACGAGCAGTACTTC.

The chain has TRBV30 and TRBJ1-2; tentative D call: TRBD1 (6 bases). Germline V lookup: CDR1 GTSNPN, CDR2 SVGIG (reference sequence). CDR3 length: 14 amino acids. V lost 4 bases to trimming and J lost 4 bases, with 16 bases between them. The CDR3 sequence: CAWIYRGGGYGYTF. In DNA, the CDR3 is TGTGCCTGGATCTATCGGGGGGGCGGCTATGGCTACACCTTC.

This chain's CDR3 is CASSDRVSATNEKLFF. Here the CDR3 DNA reads TGTGCCAGCAGTGATAGAGTCTCCGCAACTAATGAAAAACTGTTTTTT. The V and J genes are TRBV6-1 and TRBJ1-4; D unresolved. Germline V gives CDR1 MNHNS, CDR2 SASEGT. V was shortened by 3 bases and J by 0 bases, with 11 bases between the two germline ends. There are 16 residues in the CDR3.

The chain employs TRBV5-4 and TRBJ1-2; D is uncertain. Germline-derived CDR1 and CDR2 are SGHNT and YYREEE (reference sequence). The CDR3 has 14 amino acids. Trimming shortened V by 3 bases and J by 7 bases, and 16 bases separated the two germline ends. CDR3 residues: CASSSREVALGYTF. CDR3 coding DNA: TGTGCCAGCAGCTCAAGGGAGGTGGCCCTTGGCTACACCTTC.